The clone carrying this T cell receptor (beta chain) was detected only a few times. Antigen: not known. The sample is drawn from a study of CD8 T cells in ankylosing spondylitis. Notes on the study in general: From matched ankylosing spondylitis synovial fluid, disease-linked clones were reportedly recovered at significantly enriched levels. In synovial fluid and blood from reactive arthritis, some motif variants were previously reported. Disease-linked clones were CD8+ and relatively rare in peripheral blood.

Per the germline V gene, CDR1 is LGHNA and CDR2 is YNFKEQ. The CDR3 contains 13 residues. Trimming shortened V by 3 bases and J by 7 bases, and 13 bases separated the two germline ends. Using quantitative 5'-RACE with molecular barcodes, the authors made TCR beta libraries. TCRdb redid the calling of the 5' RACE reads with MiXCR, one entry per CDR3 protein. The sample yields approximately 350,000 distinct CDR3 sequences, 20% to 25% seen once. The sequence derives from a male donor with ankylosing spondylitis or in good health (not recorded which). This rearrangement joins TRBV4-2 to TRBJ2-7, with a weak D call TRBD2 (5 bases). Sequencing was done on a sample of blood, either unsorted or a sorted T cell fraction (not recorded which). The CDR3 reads CASSQGPRGEQYF. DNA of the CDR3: TGTGCCAGCAGCCAGGGTCCCCGGGGTGAGCAGTACTTC.